This T cell receptor (beta chain) was observed in a study of immune evolution from preneoplasia to lung adenocarcinoma. Method: immunoSEQ multiplex PCR; TCRdb's copy keeps in-frame clones and lacks some. The sample contains around 5,600 clones, 86% of which appear only once. H&E slides confirmed each diagnosis, reviewed by two pathologists independently. J was trimmed by 4 bases and V by 4 bases; bases with no gene match: 7. This CDR3 is built from 15 residues. Germline CDR1 reads SGHNT; CDR2 reads YYREEE (reference sequence). Concerning this clone itself: Different DNA sequences within this sample yield the same CDR3.

The source of this sequence is a person aged 50-75 years with lung adenocarcinoma. The chain is built from TRBV5-4 and TRBJ2-3, with 9 positions matching TRBD2. Sequenced sample: FFPE invasive lung adenocarcinoma tissue. This chain's CDR3 is CASSPAGGGADTQYF. CDR3 nucleotides: TGTGCCAGCAGCCCAGCGGGAGGCGGGGCAGATACGCAGTATTTT. The full variable domain, rest sourced from reference TRBV5-4 and TRBJ2-3, is ETGVTQSPTHLIKTRGQQVTLRCSSQSGHNTVSWYQQALGQGPQFIFQYYREEENGRGNFPPRFSGLQFPNYSSELNVNALELDDSALYLCASSPAGGGADTQYFGPGTRLTVL.